The 23 T cell receptor beta chains reported below all come from one sample, sequenced in a study of CD8 T cells in Susac syndrome. About 0.5 to 1 ug RNA was reverse transcribed with random hexamers. TCRdb redid the calling of the immunoSEQ multiplex PCR reads with MiXCR, one entry per CDR3 protein. This sample yields approximately 110,000 distinct CDR3 sequences, of which roughly 97% are seen a single time; about 0.095% belongs to the top ten. The specimen was CD4+ T cells from PBMCs. Receptor source: a human donor in good health.

V gene TRBV7-2 combines with J gene TRBJ2-1; 10 bases fit TRBD2. Germline CDR1 is SGHTA and CDR2 is FQGNSA. This CDR3 has 16 residues. Trimming at V came to 5 bases and at J to 8 bases, leaving 12 bases not matched to a gene. CDR3 in DNA: TGTGCCAGCAGCCCCCGGCCGGGACTAGCGAGCGATGAGCAGTTCTTC. It codes for CASSPRPGLASDEQFF.

The V and J genes are TRBV19 and TRBJ1-1, with D tentatively TRBD1 (6 bases). The CDR3 is made up of 18 amino acids. Trimming shortened V by 6 bases and J by 3 bases, and 26 bases separated the two germline ends. The germline V gene has CDR1 LNHDA and CDR2 SQIVND (reference sequence). In nucleotides, the CDR3 is TGTGCCAGTAGGCGTACAGGGAGGGTAATTGAGCGGTACACTGAAGCTTTCTTT. Its protein product is CASRRTGRVIERYTEAFF.

This rearrangement joins TRBV2 to TRBJ1-2, with TRBD1 matching over 8 bases. Per the germline V gene, CDR1 is SNHLY and CDR2 is FYNNEI. This CDR3 spans 15 amino acids. V shed 4 bases and J 4 bases; nucleotides not matched to a gene: 8. Here the CDR3 reads CASSANRGGSYGYTF. In DNA form, the CDR3 reads TGTGCCAGCAGTGCCAACAGGGGGGGGAGCTATGGCTACACCTTC. The complete variable domain, with remaining parts taken from reference TRBV2 and TRBJ1-2, reads EPEVTQTPSHQVTQMGQEVILRCVPISNHLYFYWYRQILGQKVEFLVSFYNNEISEKSEIFDDQFSVERPDGSNFTLKIRSTKLEDSAMYFCASSANRGGSYGYTFGSGTRLTVV.

The rearrangement joins TRBV5-4 to TRBJ1-2; 10 positions match TRBD1. CDR3 length: 15 amino acids. V dropped 4 bases and J dropped 4; count of bases not matched to a gene: 7. Germline V gives CDR1 SGHNT, CDR2 YYREEE (reference sequence). The CDR3 protein is CASSLPDRGLYGYTF. CDR3 DNA sequence: TGTGCCAGCAGCCTACCCGACAGGGGGCTCTATGGCTACACCTTC.

This rearrangement joins TRBV6-2 or TRBV6-3 to TRBJ1-1; D ambiguous. There are 16 residues in the CDR3. Trimming removed 2 bases from V and 0 bases from J, with 13 bases in between. Germline V CDR1 and CDR2: MNHEY, SVGEGT. CDR3 bases: TGTGCCAGCAGTTACGGGGTCGGGGTCCTGAACACTGAAGCTTTCTTT. As protein: CASSYGVGVLNTEAFF.

The chain links TRBV7-2 to TRBJ2-1; the match to TRBD2 covers 12 bases. Per germline, CDR1 SGHTA and CDR2 FQGNSA. V lost 5 bases to trimming and J lost 7 bases; unmatched junction nucleotides: 9. The CDR3 spans 16 residues. The CDR3 sequence is CASSATTSGSSNEQFF. CDR3 coding DNA: TGTGCCAGCAGCGCCACGACTAGCGGGAGCAGTAATGAGCAGTTCTTC.

CDR3 amino acids: CASSGQGVNQPQHF. The CDR3 DNA reads as TGTGCCAGCAGTGGACAGGGGGTGAATCAGCCCCAGCATTTT. V gene TRBV25-1 combines with J gene TRBJ1-5; 9 bases match TRBD1. V trimming: 4 bases; J trimming: 4 bases; junction bases outside the gene matches: 2. CDR3 length: 14 residues. Germline V gene sequence: CDR1 MGHDK, CDR2 SYGVNS.

The table lists this clonotype with a count of one. V is TRBV6-1 and J is TRBJ2-1; 7 bases agree with TRBD1. Unmatched junction bases numbered 4, after V lost 6 bases and J lost 5 bases. Germline values: CDR1 MNHNS, CDR2 SASEGT. The CDR3 has 13 amino acids. CDR3 DNA: TGTGCCAGCAGCCGGGACAGAAACAATGAGCAGTTCTTC. Encoded protein: CASSRDRNNEQFF.

V usage is TRBV3-1 and J usage is TRBJ2-5; weak D call: TRBD2 (6 bases). The V gene lost 0 bases and the J gene lost 4 bases, with 12 bases spanning the gap. The CDR3 consists of 15 residues. Germline CDR1 and CDR2: LGHDT and YNNKEL (reference sequence). CDR3 amino acids: CASSQESEGRETQYF. CDR3 DNA: TGTGCCAGCAGCCAAGAATCGGAGGGGCGAGAGACCCAGTACTTC.

The chain uses TRBV5-1 and TRBJ1-2; possible D gene TRBD1, 5 bases. Deletions cut 0 bases from V and 7 bases from J, with 10 bases between. Germline CDR1 and CDR2: SGHRS and YFSETQ. The CDR3 loop spans 13 amino acids. The CDR3 DNA sequence: TGCGCCAGCAGCTTGGCCATAGGGGCTGGCTACACCTTC. It is translated as CASSLAIGAGYTF. Full variable domain (rest looked up from reference TRBV5-1 and TRBJ1-2): KAGVTQTPRYLIKTRGQQVTLSCSPISGHRSVSWYQQTPGQGLQFLFEYFSETQRNKGNFPGRFSGRQFSNSRSEMNVSTLELGDSALYLCASSLAIGAGYTFGSGTRLTVV.

This clonotype was detected only once. V is TRBV3-1 and J is TRBJ1-1; unclear D gene. CDR3 size: 14 residues. The germline CDR1 and CDR2 sequences are LGHDT and YNNKEL (reference sequence). V lost 1 base and J lost 1, with 7 bases in between. This CDR3 reads CASSQGRQNTEAFF. As DNA, the CDR3 is TGTGCCAGCAGCCAAGGGAGACAGAACACTGAAGCTTTCTTT. The complete variable domain, with remaining parts taken from reference TRBV3-1 and TRBJ1-1, reads DTAVSQTPKYLVTQMGNDKSIKCEQNLGHDTMYWYKQDSKKFLKIMFSYNNKELIINETVPNRFSPKSPDKAHLNLHINSLELGDSAVYFCASSQGRQNTEAFFGQGTRLTVV.

The chain recombines TRBV28 with TRBJ1-1; D gene ambiguous. CDR1 is MDHEN, CDR2 SYDVKM, per germline. With 3 bases removed from V and 6 bases from J, the gap between germline ends came to 14 bases. The CDR3 runs to 14 residues. The CDR3, as DNA: TGTGCCAGCAGTTTCCGACGGGGTAGACCTGAAGCTTTCTTT. Encoded protein: CASSFRRGRPEAFF.

The chain has TRBV4-1 and TRBJ2-2; 13 nucleotides align to TRBD2. CDR3 length: 19 residues. The J segment lost 0 bases and the V segment lost 0 bases, leaving 4 bases of the junction unmatched. Per germline, CDR1 MGHRA and CDR2 YSYEKL. In DNA form, the CDR3 reads TGCGCCAGCAGCCAAGAGGGACTAGCGGGACTATCGAACACCGGGGAGCTGTTTTTT. Amino acid sequence: CASSQEGLAGLSNTGELFF.

V usage is TRBV23-1 and J usage is TRBJ1-5, with D possibly matching TRBD1 (6 bases). TRBV23-1 carries the ORF label, with uncertain function. The CDR3 spans 19 residues. V was pared by 4 bases and J by 2 bases, with 24 bases between. The CDR3 DNA follows: TGCGCCAGCAGTCGAGCAATTCCCAGGGGTCCGAGCGGCAATCAGCCCCAGCATTTT. The encoded protein is CASSRAIPRGPSGNQPQHF.

CDR3 nucleotide sequence: TGCAGCGTTTCGGAGAACTCTGGAAACACCATATATTTT. This translates into CSVSENSGNTIYF. The rearrangement joins TRBV29-1 to TRBJ1-3; unclear D gene. Germline V gene lookup returns CDR1 SQVTM and CDR2 ANQGSEA. V was cut by 5 bases and J by 0 bases, with 8 bases left in between. This CDR3 has 13 residues.

CDR3 protein: CASGTDRFYGYTF. CDR3 in DNA: TGTGCTAGTGGAACGGACAGGTTCTATGGCTACACCTTC. The chain carries TRBV12-5 and TRBJ1-2, with 7 bases matching TRBD1. Per the germline V gene, CDR1 is LGHNT and CDR2 is FRNRAP. V lost 6 bases to trimming and J lost 4 bases; unmatched junction nucleotides: 5. The CDR3 loop spans 13 amino acids.

The rearrangement uses TRBV4-1 and TRBJ2-3; 8 positions agree with TRBD2. This CDR3 contains 16 residues. The germline V gene has CDR1 MGHRA and CDR2 YSYEKL. The J segment lost 4 bases and the V segment lost 1 base, leaving 7 bases of the junction unmatched. In DNA form, the CDR3 reads TGCGCCAGCAGCCAAGTTGGACGGGGGGGCGCAGATACGCAGTATTTT. It specifies CASSQVGRGGADTQYF.

The chain employs TRBV7-9 and TRBJ2-3; the match to TRBD1 covers 9 bases. V dropped 5 bases and J dropped 7; count of bases not matched to a gene: 13. CDR1 is SEHNR, CDR2 FQNEAQ, per germline (reference sequence). The CDR3 has 16 amino acids. The CDR3 region is CASSRTGTGNGNTQYF. The CDR3 DNA sequence: TGTGCCAGCAGCCGCACAGGGACAGGGAATGGAAATACGCAGTATTTT.

The chain carries TRBV11-2 and TRBJ2-3; D tentatively fits TRBD1 or TRBD2 (5 bases each). From germline, CDR1 is SGHAT and CDR2 FQNNGV. V lost 8 bases and J lost 7, with 19 bases in between. This CDR3 has 14 residues. Here the CDR3 DNA reads TGTGCCAGCCTCGTCGGGGCCCGGGCGAATACGCAGTATTTT. Amino acid sequence: CASLVGARANTQYF.

V and J are TRBV20-1 and TRBJ1-4; D gene ambiguous. CDR3 size: 14 residues. Germline loops: CDR1 DFQATT, CDR2 SNEGSKA (reference sequence). V shed 6 bases and J shed 5 bases, with 16 bases lying between them. CDR3 nucleotides: TGCAGTGCACGAGAGGGCAGGAGCAATGAAAAACTGTTTTTT. Translated, it gives CSAREGRSNEKLFF.

The chain carries TRBV28 and TRBJ1-2; D not resolved. CDR3 size: 14 residues. Germline V CDR1 and CDR2: MDHEN, SYDVKM. V dropped 6 bases and J dropped 0 bases, with 11 bases sitting between them. The CDR3 spells CASRRGDPNYGYTF. DNA for the CDR3: TGTGCCAGCAGGCGGGGAGACCCTAACTATGGCTACACCTTC.

V is TRBV24-1 and J is TRBJ2-3; 8 nucleotides line up with TRBD1. The CDR3 totals 15 residues. Germline CDR1 and CDR2: KGHDR and SFDVKD. V lost 4 bases to trimming and J lost 4 bases; unmatched junction nucleotides: 6. The CDR3 loop is CATSDPRTGPDTQYF. The CDR3 DNA reads TGTGCCACCAGTGACCCCCGGACAGGGCCAGATACGCAGTATTTT.

V gene TRBV5-1 combines with J gene TRBJ2-4; a possible D gene is TRBD2 (6 bases). The V gene lost 0 bases and the J gene lost 6 bases, with 10 bases spanning the gap. Per the germline V gene, CDR1 is SGHRS and CDR2 is YFSETQ. CDR3 size: 14 residues. The CDR3 region is CASSLVGEANIQYF. CDR3 sequence (DNA): TGCGCCAGCAGCTTGGTTGGGGAGGCAAACATTCAGTACTTC. The whole variable domain, filled in from reference TRBV5-1 and TRBJ2-4, reads KAGVTQTPRYLIKTRGQQVTLSCSPISGHRSVSWYQQTPGQGLQFLFEYFSETQRNKGNFPGRFSGRQFSNSRSEMNVSTLELGDSALYLCASSLVGEANIQYFGAGTRLSVL.